This T cell receptor beta chain was recovered during a study of blood T cell repertoires in COVID-19. Study summary: Specimens from acute and convalescent COVID-19 originated in the United States, Italy and Spain. PBMCs, B-cell-depleted T cells, or T cells were the source of the cDNA or gDNA that made up the material.

The germline gives CDR1 MDHEN, CDR2 SYDVKM. The length of the CDR3 is 14 residues. Between the trimmed V and J ends, which lost 7 bases and 3 bases, there was a span of 13 bases. Authors' data handling: Estimated nucleated cell counts came from reference gene primer amplification. The assay was immunoSEQ multiplex PCR, and TCRdb's table has in-frame clones only and misses some. V and J calls plus clone size are reproduced from that table; the DNA served to infer D and trimming. The repertoire holds some 150,000 clones, with 85% to 90% as singletons. The source is a human donor in a cohort sampled during active COVID-19. V and J are TRBV28 and TRBJ1-5, with unresolved D. Sequenced material: peripheral blood. CDR3 in DNA: TGTGCCAGCACCCTCGCAGGTTACAATCAGCCCCAGCATTTT. It is translated as CASTLAGYNQPQHF.